This T cell receptor beta chain emerged from a study of vaccination effects on CD4 cells after COVID-19. Germline assignment: CDR1 KGHDR and CDR2 SFDVKD. This CDR3 comprises 15 residues. The V gene lost 5 bases and the J gene lost 4 bases, with 14 bases spanning the gap. ViraFEST expansion of antigen-specific CD4+ T cells with viral peptide pools preceded sequencing. Investigators separated out CD4+ T cells once 10 days of culture had passed. Negative nucleocapsid antibody tests before and after vaccination confirmed no previous SARS-CoV-2 infection. Culturing of 2 million to 2.5 million PBMC per well took place with 8.5 to 10 IU/ml IL-2 and approximately 9.9 ug/ml peptides. Remarks on this clone: The antigen is unknown.

Clones were sequenced by immunoSEQ multiplex PCR, and TCRdb holds only the in-frame ones, with some missing. Here the sample spans 35,000 to 55,000 clones, 70% to 80% being singletons. This sequence joins TRBV24-1 and TRBJ1-5, with a possible D match to TRBD1 (6 bases). This receptor was identified in a human donor who received a COVID-19 vaccine. The source was CD4+ T cells from PBMCs cultured with SARS-CoV-2 spike peptides, collected before COVID-19 vaccination. CDR3 residues: CATSGGGAGNQPQHF. DNA for the CDR3: TGTGCCACCAGTGGAGGGGGGGCTGGAAATCAGCCCCAGCATTTT.